This T cell receptor beta chain was profiled in a study of blood T cell repertoires in COVID-19. About the research overall: Material from acute and convalescent COVID-19 was sourced from the United States, Italy and Spain.

About this clone: The sample holds other DNA sequences that translate to the same CDR3.

Methods used by the authors: Counts of nucleated cells, estimated from reference gene primer amplification, were obtained. Only in-frame clones appear in the TCRdb table, and some are missing; sequencing was by immunoSEQ multiplex PCR. That table furnishes V, J and clone size, whereas the DNA furnished D and trimming. The table shows about 190,000 clones, with nearly 90% occurring only once. The J segment lost 2 bases and the V segment lost 5 bases, leaving 1 base of the junction unmatched. CDR3 length equals 13 residues. Germline-derived CDR1 and CDR2 are SGHRS and YFSETQ. Input material: peripheral blood. This chain connects TRBV5-1 to TRBJ1-2, with 9 bases fitting TRBD1. The TCR was taken from a man in his fifties or sixties with active or convalescent COVID-19. CDR3 residues: CASSGQGNYGYTF. The CDR3 nucleotides read TGCGCCAGCAGTGGACAGGGGAACTATGGCTACACCTTC.